The 21 T cell receptor beta chains reported below all come from one sample, sequenced in a study of T cell repertoires in cytomegalovirus infection. TCRdb re-derived calls from the reads in MiXCR, one entry per CDR3 protein. The data contain about 310,000 distinct CDR3 sequences, around 10% of them seen just once; the ten biggest clones take up around 2.5%. The sample taken for sequencing was PBMCs. The receptors shown here come from a human donor in good health (CMV status not recorded). Some clones in this sample may be carry-over from other donors' samples.

This clonotype was picked up many times. The V and J genes are TRBV19 and TRBJ1-2; 7 nucleotides line up with TRBD1. The CDR3 covers 15 residues. Unmatched junction bases numbered 10, after V lost 3 bases and J lost 6 bases. Germline lookup yields CDR1 LNHDA and CDR2 SQIVND (reference sequence). The DNA of the CDR3 is TGTGCCAGTAGTATGACGAACACAGGGGCGAATGGCTACACCTTC. This gives the protein CASSMTNTGANGYTF.

This clonotype was picked up many times. The V and J genes are TRBV7-2 and TRBJ1-6; TRBD1 aligns across 7 bases. V shed 8 bases and J 3 bases; nucleotides not matched to a gene: 4. CDR1 SGHTA and CDR2 FQGNSA come from the germline V gene. This CDR3 is 14 amino acids long. The chain's CDR3 is CASRWDSYNSPLHF. DNA for the CDR3: TGTGCCAGCCGCTGGGACAGCTATAATTCACCCCTCCACTTT.

Points on this clonotype: Since a much larger clone is just one base distant, this may be a read error. This chain joins TRBV10-3 and TRBJ2-1; D possibly uses TRBD1 or TRBD2 (6 bases each). Germline CDR1 reads ENHRY; CDR2 reads SYGVKD. This CDR3 region has 14 residues. V lost 4 bases to trimming and J lost 12 bases, with 19 bases between them. CDR3 nucleotides: TGTGCCATCAGTGCTTCCAGGGGAGGCGGTGTGCAGTTCTTC. This gives the protein CAISASRGGGVQFF.

This clonotype was detected only a few times. This chain links TRBV5-1 with TRBJ2-5; 11 bases are shared with TRBD2. The CDR3 is 16 residues long. Germline V lookup: CDR1 SGHRS, CDR2 YFSETQ. Trimming removed 6 bases from V and 5 bases from J; junction bases left unmatched: 12. The CDR3, as DNA: TGCGCCAGCAACGGACTAGCGGGCCTCTTGGGGGAGACCCAGTACTTC. This encodes CASNGLAGLLGETQYF.

As to this clonotype: This could be a read error, since a much larger clone is one nucleotide away. The chain joins TRBV20-1 to TRBJ1-1; no firm D call. From germline, CDR1 is DFQATT and CDR2 SNEGSKA (reference sequence). Between the trimmed V and J ends, which lost 1 base and 8 bases, there was a span of 11 bases. The length of the CDR3 is 12 residues. CDR3 DNA sequence: TGCAGTGCTAGAGTTCCGCCTTGGGAAGCTTTCTTT. Its protein is CSARVPPWEAFF.

The rearrangement joins TRBV20-1 to TRBJ2-5; 11 bases map to TRBD2. CDR3 size: 15 residues. The ends lost 6 bases at V and 5 bases at J; junction bases unmatched: 11. CDR1 and CDR2 (germline): DFQATT, SNEGSKA (reference sequence). The chain's CDR3 is CSATTPLAGVETQYF. The CDR3 region has the DNA TGCAGTGCAACGACGCCACTAGCGGGGGTGGAGACCCAGTACTTC.

This chain uses TRBV20-1 with TRBJ2-3; 10 nucleotides line up with TRBD1. Germline trimming cut 5 bases from V and 8 bases from J; bases unmatched to any gene: 10. Germline assignment: CDR1 DFQATT and CDR2 SNEGSKA (reference sequence). This CDR3 region has 14 residues. CDR3 in amino acids: CSALGTGEGGTQYF. The CDR3 coding sequence is TGCAGTGCTCTTGGGACAGGGGAAGGGGGTACGCAGTATTTT.

As concerns this clonotype: This may stem from a read error, because a much larger clone lies one nucleotide away. The chain has TRBV19 and TRBJ2-1, with 8 bases fitting TRBD2. J was trimmed by 7 bases and V by 8 bases; bases with no gene match: 10. Per germline, CDR1 LNHDA and CDR2 SQIVND (reference sequence). This CDR3 spans 14 amino acids. The CDR3 spells CASRRLAGHNEQFF. The CDR3 nucleotides read TGTGCCAGTCGTAGGTTAGCGGGGCATAATGAGCAGTTCTTC.

This clonotype was observed at least ten times. V and J are TRBV6-6 and TRBJ1-5; no reliable D call. Trimming removed 2 bases from V and 2 bases from J, with 13 bases in between. This CDR3 is built from 16 residues. Looked up from germline, CDR1 is MNHNY and CDR2 is SVGAGI (reference sequence). The CDR3 sequence is CASSYTPDVGNQPQHF. The CDR3 coding sequence is TGTGCCAGCAGTTACACCCCGGACGTGGGCAATCAGCCCCAGCATTTT.

Many counts were recorded for this clonotype. The chain is built from TRBV7-8 and TRBJ2-6, with 10 nucleotides matching TRBD1. The CDR3 has 18 residues. Germline values: CDR1 SGHVS, CDR2 FQNEAQ. Trimming took 5 bases from V and 0 from J; bases not matched to a gene: 7. The CDR3 region is CASSQGQGRLSGANVLTF. The CDR3 coding sequence is TGTGCCAGCAGCCAGGGACAGGGGAGGCTCTCTGGGGCCAACGTCCTGACTTTC.

The CDR3 nucleotides are TGCGCCAGCAGCCAACTACCCGGGACAGGGAATTCACCCCTCCACTTT. Translation gives CASSQLPGTGNSPLHF. The rearrangement uses TRBV4-1 and TRBJ1-6; 9 bases agree with TRBD1. V gave up 2 bases and J gave up 7 bases; unmatched junction bases: 6. The CDR3 is made up of 16 amino acids. Germline CDR1 MGHRA, CDR2 YSYEKL.

This clonotype has a handful of counts. This chain uses TRBV29-1 with TRBJ2-1; D might be TRBD2 (5 bases). This CDR3 spans 15 amino acids. CDR1 and CDR2 from the germline V gene are SQVTM and ANQGSEA. V lost 5 bases to trimming and J lost 7 bases, with 21 bases between them. CDR3 loop: CSVLNEGSLGNEQFF. CDR3 nucleotides: TGCAGCGTTCTAAATGAGGGTTCTCTGGGGAATGAGCAGTTCTTC.

The chain recombines TRBV11-2 with TRBJ2-7; the D gene could be TRBD1 or TRBD2 (7 bases each). CDR3 size: 15 residues. Between the trimmed V and J ends, which lost 4 bases and 1 base, there was a span of 14 bases. Looked up from germline, CDR1 is SGHAT and CDR2 is FQNNGV. The chain's CDR3 is CASSSNRGGSYEQYF. CDR3 in DNA: TGTGCCAGCAGCTCGAACAGGGGAGGGTCCTACGAGCAGTACTTC.

This sequence joins TRBV5-4 and TRBJ2-2; perhaps TRBD2 as D (6 bases). The ends were cut back, 1 base at V and 1 base at J, with 11 bases in the middle. This CDR3 spans 16 amino acids. CDR1 SGHNT and CDR2 YYREEE come from the germline V gene (reference sequence). The CDR3 DNA reads as TGTGCCAGCAGCTTGAGGAGGGTCCAGAACACCGGGGAGCTGTTTTTT. Its protein product is CASSLRRVQNTGELFF.

This clonotype was observed many times. This chain connects TRBV6-1 to TRBJ2-5; 9 positions agree with TRBD1. From germline, CDR1 is MNHNS and CDR2 SASEGT. This CDR3 has 14 amino acids. V was clipped by 5 bases and J by 4 bases; unmatched bases: 5. CDR3 DNA sequence: TGTGCCAGCAGTTCAAAGGACAGGGGAGAGACCCAGTACTTC. It translates to CASSSKDRGETQYF.

As to this clonotype: Possible read error: a much larger clone is one base away. The V call is TRBV4-1, the J call TRBJ1-4; D is possibly TRBD1 (5 bases). The CDR3 has 15 amino acids. Per the germline V gene, CDR1 is MGHRA and CDR2 is YSYEKL. This chain's CDR3 is CTSSQGTGQNEKLFF. The DNA of the CDR3 is TGCACCAGCAGCCAGGGCACCGGGCAAAATGAAAAACTGTTTTTT.

This clonotype was detected many times. The chain joins TRBV6-6 to TRBJ1-6, with TRBD1 matching 12 bases. CDR1 is MNHNY, CDR2 SVGAGI, per germline (reference sequence). V lost 3 bases to trimming and J lost 1 base; unmatched junction nucleotides: 7. The CDR3 consists of 19 residues. The CDR3 sequence: CASSYRGQGARSYNSPLHF. The CDR3 nucleotides read TGTGCCAGCAGTTATAGGGGACAGGGGGCGCGATCCTATAATTCACCCCTCCACTTT.

This clonotype appeared many times. The rearrangement links TRBV29-1 to TRBJ2-1, with D tentatively TRBD1 (6 bases). Deletions cut 4 bases from V and 4 bases from J, with 11 bases between. The length of the CDR3 is 13 residues. Germline assignment: CDR1 SQVTM and CDR2 ANQGSEA. CDR3 sequence (DNA): TGCAGCGTTGCGGGACAAAAGTACAATGAGCAGTTCTTC. As protein: CSVAGQKYNEQFF.

This clonotype was found many times. The CDR3 protein is CSAPATGNYGYTF. CDR3 DNA: TGCAGTGCTCCTGCCACAGGGAACTATGGCTACACCTTC. The J gene is TRBJ1-2, the V gene TRBV20-1, with a tentative D call TRBD1 (6 bases). Between the trimmed V and J ends, which lost 5 bases and 2 bases, there was a span of 12 bases. Germline lookup yields CDR1 DFQATT and CDR2 SNEGSKA (reference sequence). The CDR3 has 13 amino acids.

This clonotype was observed at least ten times. V usage is TRBV6-5 and J usage is TRBJ1-6; tentative D call: TRBD1 (5 bases). Trimming took off 0 bases at V and 0 bases at J, with 12 bases between the two ends. Germline V CDR1 and CDR2: MNHEY, SVGAGI. The CDR3 loop spans 18 amino acids. In DNA form, the CDR3 reads TGTGCCAGCAGTTACTCGAAGAGGGGCCGCTCCTATAATTCACCCCTCCACTTT. Translated: CASSYSKRGRSYNSPLHF.

This clonotype was counted at least ten times. The chain is built from TRBV6-6 and TRBJ1-5, with TRBD1 matching 9 bases. Trimming removed 10 bases from V and 5 bases from J; junction bases left unmatched: 15. CDR1 is MNHNY and CDR2 is SVGAGI in the germline V gene (reference sequence). CDR3 size: 16 residues. The CDR3, as DNA: TGTGCCACCTCAGGGACAGGGATGGGTTCACATCAGCCCCAGCATTTT. Protein product: CATSGTGMGSHQPQHF.